The 32 T cell receptor beta chains in this list originate from one sample, sequenced in a study of human T cells and chemical hapten exposure. TCRdb processed the RACE reads anew with MiXCR; each CDR3 protein has one entry. Of about 80,000 distinct CDR3 sequences listed, around a tenth are singletons. Time point specified: patch test 1, 2 weeks after DPC sensitization. The treatment denotes: therapeutic diphenylcyclopropenone sensitization with weekly scalp DPC. This specimen consisted of whole blood, obtained in connection with sensitization to the hapten diphenylcyclopropenone (DPC). These TCRs come from a woman between 50 and 59 years old with alopecia areata. Some clones in this sample may be carry-over from other donors' samples.

There are a few counts of this clonotype. The chain couples TRBV9 to TRBJ2-7, with unresolved D. V was clipped by 4 bases and J by 0 bases, with 5 bases between them. CDR1 SGDLS and CDR2 YYNGEE come from the germline V gene. The CDR3 totals 12 residues. The CDR3: CASSPNSYEQYF. CDR3 DNA sequence: TGTGCCAGCAGCCCCAACTCCTACGAGCAGTACTTC.

This clonotype appeared a few times. The rearrangement uses TRBV25-1 and TRBJ1-5; a weak D match, TRBD1 (5 bases). The V end lost 4 bases, the J end lost 7 bases, and 11 bases lay between the germline ends. This CDR3 has 13 amino acids. Germline assignment: CDR1 MGHDK and CDR2 SYGVNS. CDR3 bases: TGTGCCAGCAGTGTCTCTGAGGGGCAGCCCCAGCATTTT. Protein sequence: CASSVSEGQPQHF.

This clonotype was counted at least ten times. This chain links TRBV2 with TRBJ1-5; no clear D gene. Germline lookup yields CDR1 SNHLY and CDR2 FYNNEI. Trimming removed 5 bases from V and 8 bases from J, with 13 bases in between. The CDR3 runs 13 residues. CDR3 DNA: TGTGCCAGCAGTCATGGAGAGATCAAGCCCCAGCATTTT. Its protein is CASSHGEIKPQHF. Combining the CDR3 with reference TRBV2 and TRBJ1-5 gives the whole variable domain EPEVTQTPSHQVTQMGQEVILRCVPISNHLYFYWYRQILGQKVEFLVSFYNNEISEKSEIFDDQFSVERPDGSNFTLKIRSTKLEDSAMYFCASSHGEIKPQHFGDGTRLSIL.

The chain joins TRBV3-1 to TRBJ2-1; D perhaps matches TRBD2 (5 bases). Looked up from germline, CDR1 is LGHDT and CDR2 is YNNKEL (reference sequence). The CDR3 sequence is 13 residues long. The V gene lost 4 bases and the J gene lost 10 bases, with 14 bases spanning the gap. The CDR3 spells CASSLARVTEQFF. The CDR3 DNA follows: TGTGCCAGCAGCCTGGCGAGGGTGACCGAGCAGTTCTTC.

This clonotype occurred many times. The CDR3 DNA follows: TGTGCCAGCACTCCGCGGGGCAACACTGAAGCTTTCTTT. This codes for CASTPRGNTEAFF. The chain has TRBV7-8 and TRBJ1-1; a weak D match, TRBD1 (5 bases). Germline assignment: CDR1 SGHVS and CDR2 FQNEAQ. Trimming took off 7 bases at V and 2 bases at J, with 11 bases between the two ends. The CDR3 sequence is 13 residues long.

This clonotype was observed a few times. This chain connects TRBV3-2 to TRBJ2-1; the table's D call, TRBD2, was not checked against the DNA. TRBV3-2 is described as a pseudogene. CDR3 size: 14 residues. The CDR3, as DNA: TGTGCCAGCAGCCAATTTCAGGGCCGGAATGAGCAGTTCTTC. Translated, it gives CASSQFQGRNEQFF.

This clonotype turned up a few times. The chain combines TRBV7-6 with TRBJ2-1; 8 bases map to TRBD1. Germline CDR1 reads SGHVS; CDR2 reads FNYEAQ. After removal of 3 bases from V and 0 bases from J, the junction contained 4 bases not matched to a gene. CDR3 length equals 16 residues. Here the CDR3 DNA reads TGTGCCAGCAGCTTGACAGGGGTCCACTCCTACAATGAGCAGTTCTTC. The encoded protein is CASSLTGVHSYNEQFF.

The rearrangement joins TRBV4-2 to TRBJ2-6; unclear D gene. This CDR3 is built from 17 residues. Trimming removed 0 bases at V and 0 bases at J, with 9 bases between. In germline, CDR1 is LGHNA, CDR2 YNFKEQ. The CDR3 DNA follows: TGTGCCAGCAGCCAAGATAGGGATGCCTCTGGGGCCAACGTCCTGACTTTC. Its protein is CASSQDRDASGANVLTF.

This clonotype has more than one count but fewer than ten. The rearrangement uses TRBV27 and TRBJ2-4; 7 nucleotides align to TRBD1. CDR3 length: 13 amino acids. Trimming at V came to 4 bases and at J to 10 bases, leaving 7 bases not matched to a gene. Germline V lookup: CDR1 MNHEY, CDR2 SMNVEV (reference sequence). CDR3 sequence: CASSSPGQVIQYF. The DNA for the CDR3 is TGTGCCAGCAGTTCACCTGGACAGGTTATTCAGTACTTC.

The chain joins TRBV7-9 to TRBJ2-3, with TRBD2 matching over 14 bases. V lost 4 bases and J lost 4; bases outside the gene matches: 10. The germline gives CDR1 SEHNR, CDR2 FQNEAQ (reference sequence). CDR3 length: 18 residues. The CDR3 region is CASSSRRLAGGMADTQYF. As DNA, the CDR3 is TGTGCCAGCAGCTCGCGGAGACTAGCGGGAGGGATGGCAGATACGCAGTATTTT. Complete variable domain (other parts from reference TRBV7-9 and TRBJ2-3): DTGVSQNPRHKITKRGQNVTFRCDPISEHNRLYWYRQTLGQGPEFLTYFQNEAQLEKSRLLSDRFSAERPKGSFSTLEIQRTEQGDSAMYLCASSSRRLAGGMADTQYFGPGTRLTVL.

A few counts support this clonotype. The CDR3 DNA follows: TGCAGTGCTAGGACTAGCGGATATACAGATACGCAGTATTTT. Translated: CSARTSGYTDTQYF. This chain connects TRBV20-1 to TRBJ2-3, with 9 positions matching TRBD2. CDR1 is DFQATT, CDR2 SNEGSKA, per germline (reference sequence). Trimming cost V 3 bases and J 3 bases; bases outside gene matches: 4. This CDR3 has 14 amino acids.

This clonotype turned up a few times. The chain has TRBV6-4 and TRBJ2-2, with 8 positions matching TRBD1. With 7 bases clipped from V and 4 bases from J, the junction kept 8 bases outside the gene matches. The germline CDR1 and CDR2 sequences are MRHNA and SNTAGT. The CDR3 contains 15 residues. CDR3 bases: TGTGCCAGCAAAATGGACAGGGCGGGCACCGGGGAGCTGTTTTTT. Translation gives CASKMDRAGTGELFF.

This clonotype has just a few counts. The chain joins TRBV29-1 to TRBJ1-1; 11 nucleotides align to TRBD1. Unmatched junction bases numbered 7, after V lost 6 bases and J lost 1 base. Germline V gene sequence: CDR1 SQVTM, CDR2 ANQGSEA. CDR3 length: 15 residues. This CDR3 is CSVRGTGGPNTEAFF. CDR3 DNA sequence: TGCAGCGTCCGCGGGACAGGGGGACCGAACACTGAAGCTTTCTTT.

The chain is built from TRBV9 and TRBJ1-1; D unresolved. Germline CDR1 reads SGDLS; CDR2 reads YYNGEE. CDR3 length: 14 amino acids. V was trimmed by 4 bases and J by 4 bases, leaving 14 bases between them. The CDR3 DNA is TGTGCCAGCAGCCCTAGGGTCGGGAGCACTGAAGCTTTCTTT. Its translation is CASSPRVGSTEAFF. Using reference TRBV9 and TRBJ1-1 for the parts outside the CDR3, the full variable domain is DSGVTQTPKHLITATGQRVTLRCSPRSGDLSVYWYQQSLDQGLQFLIQYYNGEERAKGNILERFSAQQFPDLHSELNLSSLELGDSALYFCASSPRVGSTEAFFGQGTRLTVV.

This chain uses TRBV9 with TRBJ1-5; 7 nucleotides align to TRBD1. Trimming cost V 3 bases and J 6 bases; bases outside gene matches: 3. There are 13 residues in the CDR3. Per the germline V gene, CDR1 is SGDLS and CDR2 is YYNGEE. CDR3 sequence reads: CASSAQGGQPQHF. CDR3 nucleotide sequence: TGTGCCAGCAGCGCTCAGGGGGGTCAGCCCCAGCATTTT. The full variable domain, its missing parts supplied by reference TRBV9 and TRBJ1-5, is DSGVTQTPKHLITATGQRVTLRCSPRSGDLSVYWYQQSLDQGLQFLIQYYNGEERAKGNILERFSAQQFPDLHSELNLSSLELGDSALYFCASSAQGGQPQHFGDGTRLSIL.

In its sample, this clonotype was seen many times. The chain combines TRBV7-6 with TRBJ2-6; no firm D call. The CDR3 runs to 17 residues. Trimming left V 0 bases short and J 4 bases short, with 13 bases between. CDR1 is SGHVS, CDR2 FNYEAQ, per germline. The CDR3 protein is CASSLAAKARGANVLTF. CDR3 nucleotide sequence: TGTGCCAGCAGCTTAGCGGCCAAAGCTAGAGGGGCCAACGTCCTGACTTTC.

This chain uses TRBV12-3 or TRBV12-4 with TRBJ2-5; maybe TRBD2 (5 bases). This CDR3 has 14 amino acids. The germline V and J ends were trimmed by 4 bases and 4 bases, with 13 bases remaining between them. CDR3 region: CASSYSARGETQYF. The CDR3 DNA is TGTGCCAGCAGTTACAGTGCACGGGGAGAGACCCAGTACTTC.

The chain employs TRBV7-2 and TRBJ2-5, with 10 bases that match TRBD2. CDR1 is SGHTA and CDR2 is FQGNSA in the germline V gene. With V trimmed by 9 bases and J by 12 bases, 13 bases remained unmatched. CDR3 length equals 13 residues. CDR3 sequence reads: CASLLAGVSVEYF. CDR3 in DNA: TGTGCCAGTCTGCTAGCGGGAGTATCGGTTGAGTACTTC.

This clonotype was seen a handful of times. The chain employs TRBV6-6 and TRBJ2-2, with D unresolved. The CDR3 runs to 14 residues. Trimming stripped 2 bases from V and 2 bases from J, with 6 bases between. Germline-derived CDR1 and CDR2 are MNHNY and SVGAGI (reference sequence). In DNA form, the CDR3 reads TGTGCCAGCAGTTACGGGGAAAACACCGGGGAGCTGTTTTTT. It specifies CASSYGENTGELFF.

On this clonotype: At one end, the junction sequence differs from germline, possibly due to a read error. The chain uses TRBV4-3 and TRBJ2-3, with 10 bases lining up with TRBD2. The germline V gene encodes CDR1 LGHNA and CDR2 YSLEER. The CDR3 is made up of 16 amino acids. CDR3 sequence reads: CASSQASGSFTDTLYF. The CDR3 DNA sequence: TGCGCCAGCAGCCAGGCTAGCGGGAGTTTTACAGATACGCTGTATTTT.

This clonotype was recorded a few times. This chain links TRBV12-2 with TRBJ1-5; the D call of TRBD1 is as the table states it, not checked on the DNA. TRBV12-2 is assigned pseudogene status. The CDR3 is 17 amino acids. The CDR3 sequence is CASRSPRSGGSNQPQHF. The CDR3 nucleotides read TGTGCAAGTCGCTCACCGCGGTCAGGGGGTAGCAATCAGCCCCAGCATTTT.

In this sample, this clonotype turned up many times. This chain joins TRBV11-2 and TRBJ2-1; D is perhaps TRBD2 (5 bases). Germline CDR1 is SGHAT and CDR2 is FQNNGV. V was shortened by 5 bases and J by 4 bases, with 12 bases between the two germline ends. The CDR3 totals 14 residues. The CDR3 protein is CASSPSGPYNEQFF. The DNA of the CDR3 is TGTGCCAGCAGCCCCAGCGGACCGTACAATGAGCAGTTCTTC.

The chain joins TRBV18 to TRBJ1-1; D is uncertain. CDR1 is KGHSH and CDR2 is LQKENI in the germline V gene. Trimming pared 1 base from V and 0 bases from J, leaving 9 bases between. The CDR3 runs to 15 residues. The CDR3 nucleotides are TGTGCCAGCTCACCACGAAGCACCATGAACACTGAAGCTTTCTTT. Translating it yields CASSPRSTMNTEAFF.

This clonotype was recorded many times. V gene TRBV2 combines with J gene TRBJ2-6, with D possibly TRBD1 on 6 matching bases. Trimming pared 7 bases from V and 0 bases from J, leaving 19 bases between. The CDR3 consists of 18 residues. Germline-derived CDR1 and CDR2 are SNHLY and FYNNEI. Here the CDR3 reads CASILGAGFSSGANVLTF. CDR3 in DNA: TGTGCCAGCATCCTGGGGGCAGGGTTTAGCTCTGGGGCCAACGTCCTGACTTTC.

Many counts were recorded for this clonotype. The genes are TRBV12-3 or TRBV12-4 and TRBJ1-4; TRBD1 might be the D (5 bases). Trimming pared 8 bases from V and 0 bases from J, leaving 10 bases between. The CDR3 runs to 14 residues. In nucleotides, the CDR3 is TGTGCCAGCCGATCGACAGCAACTAATGAAAAACTGTTTTTT. Amino acids: CASRSTATNEKLFF.

A few counts support this clonotype. The chain couples TRBV6-6 to TRBJ2-3, with TRBD2 identical over 12 bases. Germline V lookup: CDR1 MNHNY, CDR2 SVGAGI (reference sequence). This CDR3 comprises 18 residues. The V segment lost 7 bases and the J segment 4 bases; nucleotides outside the gene matches: 15. CDR3 sequence reads: CASTPGTSGLAGADTQYF. The CDR3 bases are TGTGCCAGCACCCCTGGGACTAGCGGGCTCGCAGGCGCAGATACGCAGTATTTT.

In regard to this clonotype: Without the conserved terminal phenylalanine or tryptophan, this CDR3 likely stems from a read error. Because the CDR3's place on the DNA is in doubt, the DNA is left out and the CDR3 is given as listed by TCRdb. The gene calls are TRBV6-1 and TRBJ2-3; TRBD2, as called in the table, went unchecked against the DNA. CDR1 is MNHNS, CDR2 SASEGT, per germline. The CDR3 is 13 residues long, counting both termini. CDR3 amino acids: CASSDGSGGRAGS.

The chain links TRBV7-6 to TRBJ2-7; TRBD2 might be the D (6 bases). The CDR3 extends over 13 amino acids. Germline lookup yields CDR1 SGHVS and CDR2 FNYEAQ. V was pared by 6 bases and J by 3 bases, with 12 bases between. The DNA of the CDR3 is TGTGCCAGCAGTCCTCCCGGGGGCTACGAGCAGTACTTC. Protein: CASSPPGGYEQYF.

A note on this clonotype: At one of its ends the junction is not consistent with the germline gene, which may arise from a read error. The CDR3 loop is CATSPDASPLHF. The CDR3 DNA sequence: TGTGCCACCAGCCCCGACGCGTCACCCCTCCACTTT. This chain connects TRBV7-8 to TRBJ1-6; D uncertain. The germline V gene has CDR1 SGHVS and CDR2 FQNEAQ. The CDR3 totals 12 residues. The whole variable domain, filled in from reference TRBV7-8 and TRBJ1-6, reads GAGVSQSPRYKVAKRGQDVALRCDPISGHVSLFWYQQALGQGPEFLTYFQNEAQLDKSGLPSDRFFAERPEGSVSTLKIQRTQQEDSAVYLCATSPDASPLHFGNGTRLTVT.

The J gene is TRBJ2-4, the V gene TRBV5-6; no definite D call. The CDR3 totals 13 residues. Germline loops: CDR1 SGHDT, CDR2 YYEEEE. V was cut by 0 bases and J by 6 bases, with 7 bases left in between. Here the CDR3 reads CASSLGRRNIQYF. CDR3 coding DNA: TGTGCCAGCAGCTTGGGACGGAGAAACATTCAGTACTTC.

This clonotype has ten or more counts. V usage is TRBV28 and J usage is TRBJ1-4; TRBD1 agrees at 10 bases. V lost 4 bases, J lost 8 bases, and 13 bases stayed unmatched. This CDR3 comprises 17 residues. Germline CDR1 is MDHEN and CDR2 is SYDVKM. The CDR3 DNA reads as TGTGCCAGCAGTTCATCCTACCTCGGGACAGGGGAGGAAAAACTGTTTTTT. It translates to CASSSSYLGTGEEKLFF.

This clonotype was detected only a few times. The chain links TRBV29-1 to TRBJ1-1, with D possibly TRBD1 on 6 matching bases. Looked up from germline, CDR1 is SQVTM and CDR2 is ANQGSEA. V lost 7 bases and J 5 bases, leaving 17 bases between the germline ends. The CDR3 has 13 residues. The CDR3 loop reads CSATGGGGTEAFF. Here the CDR3 DNA reads TGCAGCGCGACAGGAGGGGGTGGAACTGAAGCTTTCTTT. The entire variable domain, with the rest obtained from reference TRBV29-1 and TRBJ1-1, is as follows: SAVISQKPSRDICQRGTSLTIQCQVDSQVTMMFWYRQQPGQSLTLIATANQGSEATYESGFVIDKFPISRPNLTFSTLTVSNMSPEDSSIYLCSATGGGGTEAFFGQGTRLTVV.